This T cell receptor (beta chain) was captured in a study of shared clonotypes between healthy human individuals. The repertoire was sequenced with immunoSEQ multiplex PCR; TCRdb's copy has only in-frame clones and lacks some. The repertoire holds about 470,000 clones, with roughly 80% as singletons. The CDR3 has 13 amino acids. Looked up from germline, CDR1 is GTSNPN and CDR2 is SVGIG (reference sequence). V was shortened by 5 bases and J by 7 bases, with 12 bases between the two germline ends. This rearrangement joins TRBV30 to TRBJ1-6; a weak D match, TRBD1 (6 bases). The sequence was collected from a woman aged 40 to 49 in good health. Some clones in this sample may be carry-over from other donors' samples. Material: PBMCs. DNA of the CDR3: TGTGCCTGGGACCGGCAGGGGAATTCACCCCTCCACTTT. It translates to CAWDRQGNSPLHF.